The rows below give T cell receptor beta chains drawn from one sample of a study of blood T cell repertoires in COVID-19. TCRdb's copy holds only in-frame clones and misses some; the assay was immunoSEQ multiplex PCR. This sample has about 140,000 clones, with about 82% found just once. The sequenced sample was peripheral blood. Every receptor here comes from a man aged 45-65 years with acute or convalescent COVID-19. Each CDR3 is given with its conserved first and last residue. Fields, in order: clone size, V gene, J gene, D gene, CDR3 protein, CDR3 DNA. D genes are given only for firm matches. Clone size is shown for a subset of rows, as once, few, many or a class of expanded clone.

abundance: -; v_gene: TRBV6-1; j_gene: TRBJ2-3; d_gene: -; CDR3aa: CASSEVGGRGDTQYF; CDR3nt: TGTGCCAGCAGTGAAGTGGGAGGAAGAGGAGATACGCAGTATTTT
abundance: -; v_gene: TRBV2; j_gene: TRBJ2-3; d_gene: TRBD2; CDR3aa: CASSEMGGSTDTQYF; CDR3nt: TGTGCCAGCAGTGAAATGGGGGGGAGCACAGATACGCAGTATTTT
abundance: -; v_gene: TRBV3-1/TRBV3-2; j_gene: TRBJ1-5; d_gene: TRBD1; CDR3aa: CASSRGQGGNQPQHF; CDR3nt: TGTGCCAGCAGCCGGGGACAGGGTGGCAATCAGCCCCAGCATTTT
abundance: -; v_gene: TRBV5-1; j_gene: TRBJ2-5; d_gene: -; CDR3aa: CASSLDQGMETQYF; CDR3nt: TGCGCCAGCAGCTTGGATCAGGGGATGGAGACCCAGTACTTC
abundance: once; v_gene: TRBV14; j_gene: TRBJ2-2; d_gene: -; CDR3aa: CASRSGQSNTGELFF; CDR3nt: TGTGCCAGCCGGTCCGGACAATCCAACACCGGGGAGCTGTTTTTT
abundance: few; v_gene: TRBV10-3; j_gene: TRBJ1-3; d_gene: TRBD1; CDR3aa: CAISEQGLGNTIYF; CDR3nt: TGTGCCATCAGTGAACAGGGGCTTGGAAACACCATATATTTT
abundance: -; v_gene: TRBV2; j_gene: TRBJ2-1; d_gene: TRBD1; CDR3aa: CASRARTGIGYEQFF; CDR3nt: TGTGCCAGCAGAGCTAGGACAGGTATCGGTTATGAGCAGTTCTTC
abundance: -; v_gene: TRBV27; j_gene: TRBJ1-6; d_gene: TRBD1; CDR3aa: CASSIGNRGLSPLHF; CDR3nt: TGTGCCAGCAGCATTGGAAACAGGGGGCTTTCACCCCTCCACTTT
abundance: once; v_gene: TRBV6-5; j_gene: TRBJ1-5; d_gene: TRBD1; CDR3aa: CASRGTGVGQPQHF; CDR3nt: TGTGCCAGCAGGGGGACAGGGGTCGGGCAGCCCCAGCATTTT
abundance: -; v_gene: TRBV28; j_gene: TRBJ1-5; d_gene: -; CDR3aa: CASSPDSLNQPQHF; CDR3nt: TGTGCCAGCAGTCCCGACAGCCTTAATCAGCCCCAGCATTTT
abundance: -; v_gene: TRBV19; j_gene: TRBJ2-2; d_gene: TRBD1; CDR3aa: CASSQRKGQGWTGELFF; CDR3nt: TGTGCCAGTAGCCAACGAAAAGGACAGGGATGGACCGGGGAGCTGTTTTTT
abundance: -; v_gene: TRBV3-1/TRBV3-2; j_gene: TRBJ2-1; d_gene: TRBD1; CDR3aa: CASTSYVSRGRDEQFF; CDR3nt: TGTGCCAGCACCTCTTACGTGAGCAGGGGGCGGGATGAGCAGTTCTTC
abundance: -; v_gene: TRBV5-4; j_gene: TRBJ2-1; d_gene: -; CDR3aa: CASSSQVYNEQFF; CDR3nt: TGTGCCAGCAGCTCACAGGTTTACAATGAGCAGTTCTTC
abundance: -; v_gene: TRBV7-2; j_gene: TRBJ2-7; d_gene: -; CDR3aa: CASSSAYEQYF; CDR3nt: TGTGCCAGCAGCTCGGCCTACGAGCAGTACTTC
abundance: -; v_gene: TRBV10-3; j_gene: TRBJ2-1; d_gene: -; CDR3aa: CATVSGGSSYNEQFF; CDR3nt: TGTGCCACCGTTAGCGGAGGGAGCTCCTACAATGAGCAGTTCTTC
abundance: -; v_gene: TRBV7-9; j_gene: TRBJ1-2; d_gene: TRBD1; CDR3aa: CASSLETGRYGYTF; CDR3nt: TGTGCCAGCAGCTTAGAGACAGGGCGGTATGGCTACACCTTC
abundance: -; v_gene: TRBV27; j_gene: TRBJ1-6; d_gene: -; CDR3aa: CASSLEEGMGSPLHF; CDR3nt: TGTGCCAGCAGTTTAGAGGAGGGTATGGGTTCACCCCTCCACTTT
abundance: -; v_gene: TRBV7-9; j_gene: TRBJ1-4; d_gene: -; CDR3aa: CASSLISVNTIEKLFF; CDR3nt: TGTGCCAGCAGCTTAATAAGCGTGAACACAATTGAAAAACTGTTTTTT
abundance: -; v_gene: TRBV19; j_gene: TRBJ1-1; d_gene: TRBD1; CDR3aa: CASSLGQGARAEAFF; CDR3nt: TGTGCCAGTAGTTTAGGACAGGGGGCGAGGGCTGAAGCTTTCTTT
abundance: -; v_gene: TRBV5-1; j_gene: TRBJ2-5; d_gene: -; CDR3aa: CASSLRSSEGRDQYF; CDR3nt: TGCGCCAGCAGCTTGAGGAGTAGCGAGGGTCGAGACCAGTACTTC
abundance: -; v_gene: TRBV9; j_gene: TRBJ1-3; d_gene: TRBD1; CDR3aa: CASSDRQGLVGNTIYF; CDR3nt: TGTGCCAGCAGCGACAGACAGGGATTGGTTGGAAACACCATATATTTT
abundance: -; v_gene: TRBV11-3; j_gene: TRBJ2-1; d_gene: -; CDR3aa: CASSQRRELSEQFF; CDR3nt: TGTGCCAGCAGCCAGCGGCGGGAATTGAGTGAGCAGTTCTTC
abundance: -; v_gene: TRBV9; j_gene: TRBJ1-3; d_gene: TRBD1; CDR3aa: CASSVTGTGGNTIYF; CDR3nt: TGTGCCAGCAGCGTAACCGGGACAGGAGGAAACACCATATATTTT
abundance: -; v_gene: TRBV19; j_gene: TRBJ1-1; d_gene: TRBD1; CDR3aa: CASRGLQGFDDDTEAFF; CDR3nt: TGTGCCAGTCGGGGATTACAGGGGTTCGATGATGACACTGAAGCTTTCTTT
abundance: -; v_gene: TRBV7-9; j_gene: TRBJ1-6; d_gene: -; CDR3aa: CASSPRPEGDSPLHF; CDR3nt: TGTGCCAGCAGCCCTCGGCCCGAGGGCGATTCACCCCTCCACTTT
abundance: -; v_gene: TRBV21-1; j_gene: TRBJ2-2; d_gene: -; CDR3aa: CASSKEVHTPWTGELFF; CDR3nt: TGTGCCAGCAGCAAAGAAGTGCACACACCCTGGACCGGGGAGCTGTTTTTT
abundance: -; v_gene: TRBV24-1; j_gene: TRBJ1-5; d_gene: -; CDR3aa: CATSDQSASNQPQHF; CDR3nt: TGTGCCACCAGTGATCAGAGCGCTAGCAATCAGCCCCAGCATTTT
abundance: once; v_gene: TRBV6-6; j_gene: TRBJ1-6; d_gene: -; CDR3aa: CASSYGGAGNSPLHF; CDR3nt: TGTGCCAGCAGTTACGGAGGGGCGGGTAATTCACCCCTCCACTTT
abundance: once; v_gene: TRBV5-1; j_gene: TRBJ2-7; d_gene: -; CDR3aa: CASSPRSSFYEQYF; CDR3nt: TGCGCCAGCAGCCCTAGGTCGTCATTTTACGAGCAGTACTTC
abundance: once; v_gene: TRBV25-1; j_gene: TRBJ2-2; d_gene: TRBD1; CDR3aa: CASSFGTGLNTGELFF; CDR3nt: TGTGCCAGCAGTTTTGGGACAGGCCTGAACACCGGGGAGCTGTTTTTT
abundance: -; v_gene: TRBV7-9; j_gene: TRBJ1-1; d_gene: -; CDR3aa: CASSPNREAFF; CDR3nt: TGTGCCAGCAGCCCCAATAGAGAAGCTTTCTTT
abundance: -; v_gene: TRBV27; j_gene: TRBJ1-1; d_gene: -; CDR3aa: CASSLILGGTEAFF; CDR3nt: TGTGCCAGCAGTTTAATACTGGGGGGCACTGAAGCTTTCTTT
abundance: -; v_gene: TRBV7-8; j_gene: TRBJ1-5; d_gene: -; CDR3aa: CASSFSPPQPQHF; CDR3nt: TGTGCCAGCAGCTTTTCCCCTCCTCAGCCCCAGCATTTT
abundance: few; v_gene: TRBV5-4; j_gene: TRBJ2-7; d_gene: -; CDR3aa: CASSLGREYEQYF; CDR3nt: TGTGCCAGCAGCTTGGGCAGGGAATACGAGCAGTACTTC
abundance: -; v_gene: TRBV5-4; j_gene: TRBJ1-1; d_gene: TRBD1; CDR3aa: CASSLEGRGLPEAFF; CDR3nt: TGTGCCAGCAGCTTGGAGGGCAGGGGGCTTCCTGAAGCTTTCTTT